This T cell receptor (beta chain) was retrieved from a study of T cell responses to AZD1222 COVID-19 vaccine. Study observations and caveats: The breadth and depth of Spike-specific TCRs increased once two AZD1222 doses had been given. Seropositive AZD1222 recipients at baseline numbered only five or six.

Worth noting for this clone: Its antigen is as yet unknown.

Investigators merged groups given second doses at roughly 4 or roughly 12 weeks. The table came from immunoSEQ multiplex PCR; TCRdb's copy has only in-frame clones and leaves some out. The data show roughly 90,000 clones, 75% to 90% seen once. The CDR3 totals 17 residues. With 0 bases removed from V and 1 base from J, the gap between germline ends came to 12 bases. Germline values: CDR1 LNHNV, CDR2 YYDKDF (reference sequence). The gene calls are TRBV15 and TRBJ2-2; D unclear. This specimen was peripheral blood, taken 28 days after the second AZD1222 dose. The TCR sequence derives from an adult who received the AZD1222 COVID-19 vaccine. This chain's CDR3 is CATSRDPLMGNTGELFF. The CDR3 DNA follows: TGTGCCACCAGCAGAGATCCCCTAATGGGGAACACCGGGGAGCTGTTTTTT.